The 5 T cell receptor beta chains below all came from one sample that was sequenced in a study of T cell repertoires in cytomegalovirus infection. MiXCR, applied by TCRdb to the reads, yields one record per CDR3 protein. The profile covers 740,000 or so distinct CDR3 sequences, with roughly 35% appearing a single time and 2.5% to 3.5% taken by the ten largest. Material: PBMCs. The receptors stem from a human donor in good health (CMV status not recorded). Some clones in this sample may be carry-over from other donors' samples.

This clonotype has more than one count but fewer than ten. This chain uses TRBV27 with TRBJ1-4; maybe TRBD1 (5 bases). CDR3 length equals 15 residues. V was clipped by 1 base and J by 8 bases, with 14 bases between them. Germline assignment: CDR1 MNHEY and CDR2 SMNVEV (reference sequence). The CDR3 sequence: CASSLFGGEEEKLFF. In DNA, the CDR3 is TGTGCCAGCAGTTTATTTGGGGGGGAGGAGGAAAAACTGTTTTTT.

This clonotype has a count of ten or more. The chain couples TRBV18 to TRBJ2-7, with D tentatively TRBD2 (6 bases). Per germline, CDR1 KGHSH and CDR2 LQKENI. This CDR3 spans 16 amino acids. V was pared by 3 bases and J by 6 bases, with 21 bases between. DNA for the CDR3: TGTGCCAGCTCACCTCCGGGGCCTAGCGACATCGGCGAGCAGTACTTC. Its translation is CASSPPGPSDIGEQYF.

A remark on this clonotype: The conserved final phenylalanine or tryptophan is absent from the CDR3, which likely points to a read error. The V call is TRBV28, the J call TRBJ1-1; 7 nucleotides line up with TRBD1. After removal of 6 bases from V and 1 base from J, the junction contained 11 bases not matched to a gene. The CDR3 spans 16 residues. From germline, CDR1 is MDHEN and CDR2 SYDVKM. CDR3 DNA sequence: TGTGCCAGCAGGGGGACGCAGACAGGGAAGAACACTGAAGCTTTCTCT. This translates into CASRGTQTGKNTEAFS.

This clonotype was observed many times. V is TRBV7-2 and J is TRBJ2-5; TRBD2 matches at 12 bases. Germline CDR1 SGHTA, CDR2 FQGNSA. The CDR3 totals 15 residues. V gave up 5 bases and J gave up 3 bases; unmatched junction bases: 4. The CDR3 DNA reads as TGTGCCAGCAGCGCTAGCGGGAGGGCGGAAGAGACCCAGTACTTC. Translating gives CASSASGRAEETQYF. Based on the CDR3 plus reference TRBV7-2 and TRBJ2-5, the full variable domain is GAGVSQSPSNKVTEKGKDVELRCDPISGHTALYWYRQSLGQGLEFLIYFQGNSAPDKSGLPSDRFSAERTGGSVSTLTIQRTQQEDSAVYLCASSASGRAEETQYFGPGTRLLVL.

The J gene is TRBJ2-4, the V gene TRBV7-2; no clear D gene. Trimming shortened V by 1 base and J by 8 bases, and 9 bases separated the two germline ends. The germline V gene encodes CDR1 SGHTA and CDR2 FQGNSA. The CDR3 length is 13 residues. The CDR3 DNA follows: TGTGCCAGCAGCTTAGACCCCCTGGACATTCAGTACTTC. Its translation: CASSLDPLDIQYF. The variable domain in full, with the rest retrieved from reference TRBV7-2 and TRBJ2-4, is GAGVSQSPSNKVTEKGKDVELRCDPISGHTALYWYRQSLGQGLEFLIYFQGNSAPDKSGLPSDRFSAERTGGSVSTLTIQRTQQEDSAVYLCASSLDPLDIQYFGAGTRLSVL.